These 21 T cell receptor beta chains share one sample of origin, sequenced in a study of T cell responses to AZD1222 COVID-19 vaccine. Only in-frame clones appear in the TCRdb table, and some are missing; sequencing was by immunoSEQ multiplex PCR. Among 130,000 or so clones listed, 70% to 90% were seen once. Here the sequenced sample was peripheral blood, taken on day 0 of AZD1222 vaccination. The receptors stem from an adult in good health.

CDR3 amino acids: CASLSGGSVGEQYF. The CDR3 region has the DNA TGTGCCAGCCTATCGGGGGGAAGTGTGGGCGAGCAGTACTTC. The chain uses TRBV28 and TRBJ2-7; 7 positions match TRBD2. With 8 bases clipped from V and 6 bases from J, the junction kept 13 bases outside the gene matches. Germline V gene data show CDR1 as MDHEN and CDR2 as SYDVKM. The CDR3 contains 14 residues.

The chain joins TRBV10-1 to TRBJ2-3; tentatively, D is TRBD1 (5 bases). Between the trimmed V and J ends, which lost 10 bases and 1 base, there was a span of 9 bases. CDR1 is WNHNN, CDR2 SYGVQD, per germline (reference sequence). This CDR3 is 12 amino acids long. For the CDR3, the DNA is TGCGCCACAGGGAAACGCACAGATACGCAGTATTTT. Translated, it gives CATGKRTDTQYF.

The CDR3 loop reads CASSFPGAQYF. CDR3 DNA sequence: TGTGCCAGCAGTTTCCCTGGGGCCCAGTACTTC. The chain recombines TRBV6-2 or TRBV6-3 with TRBJ2-5; D unclear. Trimming removed 4 bases at V and 9 bases at J, with 9 bases between. Per germline, CDR1 MNHEY and CDR2 SVGEGT. The CDR3 consists of 11 residues.

The J gene is TRBJ2-1, the V gene TRBV7-8, with D tentatively TRBD2 (5 bases). Germline V gene lookup returns CDR1 SGHVS and CDR2 FQNEAQ. CDR3 length: 12 amino acids. Trimming took off 2 bases at V and 7 bases at J, with 6 bases between the two ends. In nucleotides, the CDR3 is TGTGCCAGCAGCTTACGGGGAAATGAGCAGTTCTTC. Translating it yields CASSLRGNEQFF. The full variable domain, with the rest looked up from reference TRBV7-8 and TRBJ2-1, is GAGVSQSPRYKVAKRGQDVALRCDPISGHVSLFWYQQALGQGPEFLTYFQNEAQLDKSGLPSDRFFAERPEGSVSTLKIQRTQQEDSAVYLCASSLRGNEQFFGPGTRLTVL.

In its sample, this clone was seen once. V is TRBV19 and J is TRBJ1-2; D unclear. Germline V gives CDR1 LNHDA, CDR2 SQIVND (reference sequence). CDR3 length: 13 residues. V gave up 4 bases and J gave up 6 bases, with 12 bases separating them. CDR3 in DNA: TGTGCCAGTAGTACTAGGAGGTCGGATGGCTACACCTTC. This codes for CASSTRRSDGYTF.

This chain uses TRBV19 with TRBJ1-1; D not resolved. Trimming shortened V by 5 bases and J by 1 base, and 8 bases separated the two germline ends. Germline lookup yields CDR1 LNHDA and CDR2 SQIVND (reference sequence). The CDR3 extends over 13 amino acids. CDR3 residues: CASSGPKNTEAFF. The DNA of the CDR3 is TGTGCCAGTAGTGGGCCTAAGAACACTGAAGCTTTCTTT.

The rearrangement links TRBV3-1 (or the pseudogene TRBV3-2) to TRBJ2-4; the D gene is possibly TRBD2 (5 bases). CDR1 is LGHDT and CDR2 is YNNKEL in the germline V gene (reference sequence). This CDR3 has 14 amino acids. The V end was cut by 1 base, the J end by 6 bases, with 10 bases between. CDR3 coding DNA: TGTGCCAGCAGCCAAGGAGGGCTGGGAAACATTCAGTACTTC. Translation gives CASSQGGLGNIQYF.

The gene calls are TRBV4-1 and TRBJ2-3; 8 nucleotides match TRBD2. V shed 4 bases and J 8 bases; nucleotides not matched to a gene: 14. The V gene's germline CDR1 is MGHRA and CDR2 YSYEKL. The CDR3 has 16 amino acids. The DNA for the CDR3 is TGCGCCAGCAGCCCCGGGTACATGGGACTAGAATTTACGCAGTATTTT. Translating it yields CASSPGYMGLEFTQYF.

The chain joins TRBV15 to TRBJ1-5; unclear D gene. This CDR3 is 14 amino acids long. Trimming stripped 0 bases from V and 6 bases from J, with 9 bases between. The germline V gene encodes CDR1 LNHNV and CDR2 YYDKDF (reference sequence). CDR3 coding DNA: TGTGCCACCAGCAGAGAGGGGTCGAGTCAGCCCCAGCATTTT. Encoded protein: CATSREGSSQPQHF.

The chain links TRBV7-2 to TRBJ2-7, with D possibly being TRBD1 or TRBD2 (5 bases each). V lost 0 bases, J lost 2 bases, and 8 bases lay in between. Germline lookup yields CDR1 SGHTA and CDR2 FQGNSA. The CDR3 sequence is 14 residues long. The CDR3 protein is CASSLAGTPYEQYF. In DNA, the CDR3 is TGTGCCAGCAGCTTAGCGGGGACCCCCTACGAGCAGTACTTC.

The V and J genes are TRBV5-4 and TRBJ2-1; no clear D gene. This CDR3 contains 13 residues. Trimming removed 2 bases from V and 5 bases from J, with 8 bases in between. Germline V gene lookup returns CDR1 SGHNT and CDR2 YYREEE (reference sequence). In DNA, the CDR3 is TGTGCCAGCAGCTTCCGTTTACACAATGAGCAGTTCTTC. Translated, it gives CASSFRLHNEQFF. Filled out from reference TRBV5-4 and TRBJ2-1, the complete variable domain reads ETGVTQSPTHLIKTRGQQVTLRCSSQSGHNTVSWYQQALGQGPQFIFQYYREEENGRGNFPPRFSGLQFPNYSSELNVNALELDDSALYLCASSFRLHNEQFFGPGTRLTVL.

This clone was seen more than once but under ten times. The chain carries TRBV6-6 and TRBJ1-5; D is ambiguous. Germline loops: CDR1 MNHNY, CDR2 SVGAGI (reference sequence). The ends were cut back, 4 bases at V and 11 bases at J, with 9 bases in the middle. The length of the CDR3 is 11 residues. CDR3 sequence reads: CASSSGLAQHF. The CDR3 coding sequence is TGTGCCAGCAGTTCCGGTTTGGCCCAGCATTTT.

This clone was found a few times. The CDR3 region is CASSPVRITTSYNEQFF. The CDR3, as DNA: TGTGCCAGCAGCCCCGTTAGAATAACTACCTCCTACAATGAGCAGTTCTTC. The J gene is TRBJ2-1, the V gene TRBV5-5; D is unresolved. Trimming stripped 4 bases from V and 0 bases from J, with 17 bases between. CDR1 is SGHKS and CDR2 is YYEKEE in the germline V gene (reference sequence). The length of the CDR3 is 17 residues. The full variable domain, completed using reference TRBV5-5 and TRBJ2-1, is DAGVTQSPTHLIKTRGQQVTLRCSPISGHKSVSWYQQVLGQGPQFIFQYYEKEERGRGNFPDRFSARQFPNYSSELNVNALLLGDSALYLCASSPVRITTSYNEQFFGPGTRLTVL.

As for this clone: Within the sample, other DNA sequences also encode this same CDR3. V and J are TRBV5-6 and TRBJ1-2, with D uncertain. Trimming took 1 base from V and 1 from J, leaving 2 bases between them. The CDR3 is 12 residues long. The germline V gene has CDR1 SGHDT and CDR2 YYEEEE. The CDR3 protein is CASSLLNYGYTF. DNA for the CDR3: TGTGCCAGCAGCTTGCTTAACTATGGCTACACCTTC.

This rearrangement joins TRBV7-2 to TRBJ2-1; weak D call: TRBD2 (5 bases). Germline V gives CDR1 SGHTA, CDR2 FQGNSA. The V end lost 8 bases, the J end lost 9 bases, and 17 bases lay between the germline ends. The CDR3 consists of 13 residues. The CDR3 here is CASGYQRLPEQFF. Written as DNA, the CDR3 is TGTGCCAGCGGTTACCAAAGACTACCTGAGCAGTTCTTC.

The chain couples TRBV6-2 or TRBV6-3 to TRBJ1-4; D is unclear. V was pared by 2 bases and J by 7 bases, with 14 bases between. CDR1 MNHEY and CDR2 SVGEGT come from the germline V gene. The CDR3 length is 15 residues. The CDR3 DNA reads TGTGCCAGCAGTTACGGTAGCGGCTCTGGTGAAAAACTGTTTTTT. Protein sequence: CASSYGSGSGEKLFF.

This clone was counted once. The chain is built from TRBV6-5 and TRBJ1-2, with no clear D. Trimming shortened V by 9 bases and J by 4 bases, and 21 bases separated the two germline ends. This CDR3 contains 15 residues. Germline CDR1 and CDR2: MNHEY and SVGAGI. The CDR3 nucleotides read TGTGCCAGTTACGATGCGGGCAGACCACCCTATGGCTACACCTTC. It codes for CASYDAGRPPYGYTF.

This clone has just a few counts. This chain links TRBV27 with TRBJ1-1; D remains ambiguous. Germline V CDR1 and CDR2: MNHEY, SMNVEV (reference sequence). This CDR3 is built from 14 residues. Trimming removed 9 bases from V and 1 base from J, with 15 bases in between. The CDR3, as DNA: TGTGCCAGTTCACACAATGACAAGAACACTGAAGCTTTCTTT. It specifies CASSHNDKNTEAFF.

This clone has a single count. The rearrangement joins TRBV4-1 to TRBJ1-1, with D maybe TRBD1 (5 bases). CDR3 length: 15 residues. Germline V gene lookup returns CDR1 MGHRA and CDR2 YSYEKL. The V and J ends lost 2 bases and 0 bases respectively, with 10 bases between them. Written as DNA, the CDR3 is TGCGCCAGCAGCCAATCCCAGACAGTGAACACTGAAGCTTTCTTT. This translates into CASSQSQTVNTEAFF.

The chain employs TRBV3-1 (or the pseudogene TRBV3-2) and TRBJ1-5, with TRBD1 as a possible D gene (6 bases). This CDR3 comprises 15 residues. Trimming pared 2 bases from V and 7 bases from J, leaving 15 bases between. Germline V gene lookup returns CDR1 LGHDT and CDR2 YNNKEL (reference sequence). DNA of the CDR3: TGTGCCAGCAGCCAATCCTGGGGGGGGCGACAGCCCCAGCATTTT. Its protein is CASSQSWGGRQPQHF.

This clone was seen a handful of times. V gene TRBV3-1 (or the pseudogene TRBV3-2) combines with J gene TRBJ2-7; D call uncertain. The CDR3 has 13 amino acids. Germline-derived CDR1 and CDR2 are LGHDT and YNNKEL (reference sequence). The germline V and J ends were trimmed by 1 base and 6 bases, with 10 bases remaining between them. In DNA, the CDR3 is TGTGCCAGCAGCCAAGTTCGGTCCGGCGAGCAGTACTTC. This translates into CASSQVRSGEQYF.